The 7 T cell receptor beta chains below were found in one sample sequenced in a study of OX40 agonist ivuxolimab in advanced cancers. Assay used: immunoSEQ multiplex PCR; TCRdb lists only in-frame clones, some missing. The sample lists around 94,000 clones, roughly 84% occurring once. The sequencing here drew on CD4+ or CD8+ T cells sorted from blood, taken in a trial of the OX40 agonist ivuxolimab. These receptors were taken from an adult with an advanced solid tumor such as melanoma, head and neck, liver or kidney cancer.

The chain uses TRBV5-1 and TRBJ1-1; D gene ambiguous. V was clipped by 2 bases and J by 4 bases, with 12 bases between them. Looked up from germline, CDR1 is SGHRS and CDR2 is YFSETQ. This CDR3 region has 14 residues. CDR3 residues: CASSLGPGTTEAFF. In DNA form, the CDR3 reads TGCGCCAGCAGCTTAGGTCCCGGAACCACTGAAGCTTTCTTT.

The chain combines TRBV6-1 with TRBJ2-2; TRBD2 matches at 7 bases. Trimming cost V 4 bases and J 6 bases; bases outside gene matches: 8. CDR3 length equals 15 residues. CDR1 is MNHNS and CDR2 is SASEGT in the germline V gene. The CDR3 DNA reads TGTGCCAGCAGTGGGGGTCGGGGGGTCCCCGGGGAGCTGTTTTTT. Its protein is CASSGGRGVPGELFF.

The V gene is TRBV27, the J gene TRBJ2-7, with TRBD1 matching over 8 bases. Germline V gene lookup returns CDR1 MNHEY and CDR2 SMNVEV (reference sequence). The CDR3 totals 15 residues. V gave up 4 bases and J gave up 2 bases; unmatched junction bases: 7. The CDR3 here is CASSYQDRETYEQYF. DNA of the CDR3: TGTGCCAGCAGTTATCAGGACAGGGAAACCTACGAGCAGTACTTC.

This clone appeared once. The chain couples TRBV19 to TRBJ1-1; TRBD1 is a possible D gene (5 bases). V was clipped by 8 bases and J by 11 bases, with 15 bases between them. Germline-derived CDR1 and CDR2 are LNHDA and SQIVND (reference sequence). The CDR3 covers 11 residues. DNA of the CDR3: TGTGCCAGTGGGACCGTGGCAACGGCTTTCTTT. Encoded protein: CASGTVATAFF.

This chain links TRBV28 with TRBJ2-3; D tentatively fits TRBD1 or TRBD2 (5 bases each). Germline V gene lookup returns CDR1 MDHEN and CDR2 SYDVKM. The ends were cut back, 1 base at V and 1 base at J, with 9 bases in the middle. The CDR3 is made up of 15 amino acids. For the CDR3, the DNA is TGTGCCAGCAGTTTATTGGGGGACGGCACAGATACGCAGTATTTT. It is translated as CASSLLGDGTDTQYF.

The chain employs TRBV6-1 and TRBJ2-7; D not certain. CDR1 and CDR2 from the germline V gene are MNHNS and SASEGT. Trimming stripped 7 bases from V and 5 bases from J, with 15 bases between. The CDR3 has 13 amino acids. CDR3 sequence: CASIGVFSNEQYF. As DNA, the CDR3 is TGTGCCAGCATAGGCGTCTTCAGCAACGAGCAGTACTTC.

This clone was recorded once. CDR3 nucleotide sequence: TGTGCCGGTGGCCGGGGGACCCCGGGCACTGAAGCTTTCTTT. Translating gives CAGGRGTPGTEAFF. The chain recombines TRBV30 with TRBJ1-1, with D possibly being TRBD1 (5 bases). Germline CDR1 GTSNPN, CDR2 SVGIG (reference sequence). The CDR3 contains 14 residues. V lost 8 bases, J lost 4 bases, and 20 bases lay in between.